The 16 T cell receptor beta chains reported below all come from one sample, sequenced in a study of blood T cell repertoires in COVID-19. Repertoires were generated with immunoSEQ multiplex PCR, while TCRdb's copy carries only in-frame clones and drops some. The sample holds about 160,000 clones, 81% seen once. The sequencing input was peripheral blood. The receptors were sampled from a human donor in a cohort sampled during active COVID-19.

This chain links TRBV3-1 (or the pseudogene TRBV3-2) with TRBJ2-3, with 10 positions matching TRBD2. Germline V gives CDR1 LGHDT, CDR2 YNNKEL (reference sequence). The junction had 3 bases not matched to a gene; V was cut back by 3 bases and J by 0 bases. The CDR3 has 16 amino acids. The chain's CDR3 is CASSQMTSGSTDTQYF. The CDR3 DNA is TGTGCCAGCAGCCAGATGACTAGCGGGAGCACAGATACGCAGTATTTT.

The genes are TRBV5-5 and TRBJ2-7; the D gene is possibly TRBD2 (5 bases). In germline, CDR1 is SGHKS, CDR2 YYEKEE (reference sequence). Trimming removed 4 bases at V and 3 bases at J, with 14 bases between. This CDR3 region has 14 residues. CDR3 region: CASSRRTLFYEQYF. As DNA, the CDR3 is TGTGCCAGCAGCCGCAGGACTCTCTTCTACGAGCAGTACTTC.

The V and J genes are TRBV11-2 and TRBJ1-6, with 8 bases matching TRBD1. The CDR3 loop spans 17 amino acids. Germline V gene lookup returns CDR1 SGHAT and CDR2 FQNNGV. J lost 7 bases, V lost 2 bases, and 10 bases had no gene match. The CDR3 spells CASSLLSGQGYNSPLHF. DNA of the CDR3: TGTGCCAGCAGCTTACTCTCCGGACAGGGATACAATTCACCCCTCCACTTT.

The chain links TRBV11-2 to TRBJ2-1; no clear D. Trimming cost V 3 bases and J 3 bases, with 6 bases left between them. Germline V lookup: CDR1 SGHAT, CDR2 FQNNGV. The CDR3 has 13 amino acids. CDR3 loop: CASSLGSYNEQFF. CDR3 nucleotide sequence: TGTGCCAGCAGCTTGGGCAGCTACAATGAGCAGTTCTTC.

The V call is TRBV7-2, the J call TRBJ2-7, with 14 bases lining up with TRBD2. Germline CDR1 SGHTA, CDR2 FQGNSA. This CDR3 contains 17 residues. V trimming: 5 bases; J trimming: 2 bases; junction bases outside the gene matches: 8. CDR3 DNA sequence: TGTGCCAGCAGCCACGGACTAGCGGGAGGTAGGGCCTACGAGCAGTACTTC. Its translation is CASSHGLAGGRAYEQYF.

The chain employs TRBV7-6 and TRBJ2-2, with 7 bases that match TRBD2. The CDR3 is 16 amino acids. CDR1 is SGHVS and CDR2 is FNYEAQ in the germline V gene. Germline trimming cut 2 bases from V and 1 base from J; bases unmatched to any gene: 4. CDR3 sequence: CASSLWLAVNTGELFF. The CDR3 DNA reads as TGTGCCAGCAGCTTATGGCTAGCGGTGAACACCGGGGAGCTGTTTTTT.

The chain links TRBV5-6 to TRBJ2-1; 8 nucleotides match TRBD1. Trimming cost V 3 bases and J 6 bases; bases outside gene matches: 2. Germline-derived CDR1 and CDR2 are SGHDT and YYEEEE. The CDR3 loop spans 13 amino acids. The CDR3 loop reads CASSWDRTNEQFF. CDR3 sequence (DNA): TGTGCCAGCAGCTGGGACAGGACCAATGAGCAGTTCTTC.

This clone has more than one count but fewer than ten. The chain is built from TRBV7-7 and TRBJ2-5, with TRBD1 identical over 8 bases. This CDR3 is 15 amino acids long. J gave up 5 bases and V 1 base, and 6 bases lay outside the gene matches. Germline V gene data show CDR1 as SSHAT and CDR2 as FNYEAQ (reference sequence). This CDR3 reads CASSLGSGGWETQYF. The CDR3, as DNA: TGTGCCAGCAGCTTAGGATCAGGGGGCTGGGAGACCCAGTACTTC.

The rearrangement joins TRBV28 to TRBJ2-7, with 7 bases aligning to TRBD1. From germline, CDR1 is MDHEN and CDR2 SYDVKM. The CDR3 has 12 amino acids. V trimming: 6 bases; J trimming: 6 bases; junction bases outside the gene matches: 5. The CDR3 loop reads CASRRTGVEQYF. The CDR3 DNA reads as TGTGCCAGCAGGCGCACAGGGGTCGAGCAGTACTTC.

This CDR3 reads CASGPEQGGSYEQYF. As DNA, the CDR3 is TGTGCCAGCGGACCCGAGCAGGGGGGATCCTACGAGCAGTACTTC. The chain combines TRBV11-2 with TRBJ2-7; possibly TRBD1 for D (7 bases). The CDR3 runs to 15 residues. The V and J ends lost 8 bases and 1 base respectively, with 18 bases between them. CDR1 is SGHAT, CDR2 FQNNGV, per germline.

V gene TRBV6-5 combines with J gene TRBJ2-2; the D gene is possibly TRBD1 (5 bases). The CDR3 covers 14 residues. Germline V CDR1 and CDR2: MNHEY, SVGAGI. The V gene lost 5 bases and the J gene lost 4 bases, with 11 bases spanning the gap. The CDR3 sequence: CASSLTAITGELFF. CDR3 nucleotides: TGTGCCAGCAGTCTGACAGCGATCACCGGGGAGCTGTTTTTT.

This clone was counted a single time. The CDR3 here is CASSAGTGPNYEQYF. The CDR3 nucleotides are TGTGCCAGCAGCGCCGGGACAGGGCCAAACTACGAGCAGTACTTC. The chain links TRBV7-6 to TRBJ2-7, with 9 nucleotides matching TRBD1. The CDR3 spans 15 residues. V lost 5 bases and J lost 3; bases outside the gene matches: 8. CDR1 is SGHVS, CDR2 FNYEAQ, per germline. Full variable domain (remainder filled in from reference TRBV7-6 and TRBJ2-7): GAGVSQSPRYKVTKRGQDVALRCDPISGHVSLYWYRQALGQGPEFLTYFNYEAQQDKSGLPNDRFSAERPEGSISTLTIQRTEQRDSAMYRCASSAGTGPNYEQYFGPGTRLTVT.

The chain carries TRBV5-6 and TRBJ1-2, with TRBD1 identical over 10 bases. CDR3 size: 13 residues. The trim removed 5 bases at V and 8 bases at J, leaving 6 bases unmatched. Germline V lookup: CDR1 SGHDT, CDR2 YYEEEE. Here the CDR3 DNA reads TGTGCCAGCAGACATCGGACAGGGGGAGGCTACACCTTC. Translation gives CASRHRTGGGYTF.

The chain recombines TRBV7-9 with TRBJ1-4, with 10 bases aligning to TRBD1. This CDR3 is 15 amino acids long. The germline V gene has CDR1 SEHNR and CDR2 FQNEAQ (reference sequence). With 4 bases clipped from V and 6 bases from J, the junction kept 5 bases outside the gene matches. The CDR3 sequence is CASSYRTGGDEKLFF. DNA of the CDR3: TGTGCCAGCAGCTACCGGACAGGGGGAGATGAAAAACTGTTTTTT.

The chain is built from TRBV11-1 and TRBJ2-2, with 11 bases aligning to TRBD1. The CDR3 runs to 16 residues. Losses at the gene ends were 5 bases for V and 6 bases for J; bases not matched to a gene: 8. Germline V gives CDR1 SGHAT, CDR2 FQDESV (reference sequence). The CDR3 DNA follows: TGTGCCAGCAGCCCGTGGACAGGGGGCAGAGCCGGGGAGCTGTTTTTT. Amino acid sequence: CASSPWTGGRAGELFF.

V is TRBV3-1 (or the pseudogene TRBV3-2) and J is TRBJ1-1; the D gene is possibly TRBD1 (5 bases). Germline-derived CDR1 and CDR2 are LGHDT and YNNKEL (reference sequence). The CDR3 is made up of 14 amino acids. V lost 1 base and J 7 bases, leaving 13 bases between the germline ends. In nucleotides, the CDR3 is TGTGCCAGCAGCCAAGCGCGGGGGGGTGGTGAAGCTTTCTTT. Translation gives CASSQARGGGEAFF.